Listed below are T cell receptor beta chains from one sample, sequenced in a study of T-cell reconstitution after alpha-beta-depleted transplantation in children. TCRdb used MiXCR to reprocess the PCR reads, holding one entry per CDR3 protein. Of more than 200,000 distinct CDR3 sequences in the sample, about 25% are singletons; the top ten hold approximately 2.5%. The material was PBMCs, obtained before TCRalphabeta/CD19-depleted stem cell transplant. Source of these receptors: a girl under 10 years old with Fanconi anemia, due to receive a stem cell transplant. Each CDR3 is given with its conserved first and last residue. The D gene is left open where the match is weak. Clone size is stated in some rows and not others, as once, few, many or a class when expanded.

CDR3 protein | CDR3 DNA | V gene | clone size | J gene | D gene
CASSEYFPGEAPGGYEQYF | TGTGCCAGCAGTGAATATTTTCCGGGAGAGGCGCCAGGGGGGTACGAGCAGTACTTC | TRBV25-1 | NA | TRBJ2-7 | NA
CSARDGEAGYEQYF | TGCAGTGCTAGAGATGGGGAGGCGGGCTACGAGCAGTACTTC | TRBV20-1 | NA | TRBJ2-7 | NA
CASSSGTINSPLHF | TGCGCCAGCAGCTCCGGGACGATTAATTCACCCCTCCACTTT | TRBV5-1 | NA | TRBJ1-6 | NA
CSARTDYNEQFF | TGCAGTGCTCGGACCGACTACAATGAGCAGTTCTTC | TRBV20-1 | many | TRBJ2-1 | NA
CASSVDVGAHYEQYF | TGTGCCAGCAGCGTAGATGTGGGGGCCCACTACGAGCAGTACTTC | TRBV9 | NA | TRBJ2-7 | NA
CASTRYPLGSSYNEQFF | TGTGCCAGCACCCGGTACCCCCTTGGCAGCTCCTACAATGAGCAGTTCTTC | TRBV12-3/TRBV12-4 | many | TRBJ2-1 | NA
CASVFHGGASLEQYF | TGTGCCAGCGTATTCCACGGGGGGGCATCTCTCGAGCAGTACTTC | TRBV6-1 | once | TRBJ2-7 | TRBD2
CSVEGLAPYEQYF | TGCAGCGTTGAAGGTCTAGCCCCCTACGAGCAGTACTTC | TRBV29-1 | many | TRBJ2-7 | NA
CSARFGAGTDTQYF | TGCAGTGCTAGATTTGGAGCCGGCACAGATACGCAGTATTTT | TRBV20-1 | many | TRBJ2-3 | NA
CSVEEGGNTEAFF | TGCAGCGTTGAGGAGGGGGGCAACACTGAAGCTTTCTTT | TRBV29-1 | NA | TRBJ1-1 | NA
CSAREASVDNYGYTF | TGCAGTGCTAGAGAAGCATCAGTGGATAACTATGGCTACACCTTC | TRBV20-1 | few | TRBJ1-2 | NA
CASSLGEPWLTNSYEQYF | TGTGCCAGCAGTTTAGGGGAACCGTGGCTTACCAACTCCTACGAGCAGTACTTC | TRBV28 | few | TRBJ2-7 | NA
CASGGNEKLFF | TGTGCCAGCGGCGGGAATGAAAAACTGTTTTTT | TRBV28 | NA | TRBJ1-4 | NA
CASSQDGRDGYEQYF | TGTGCCAGCAGCCAAGATGGCAGGGACGGCTACGAGCAGTACTTC | TRBV4-2 | many | TRBJ2-7 | NA
CASSFSLRESYNEQFF | TGTGCCAGCAGTTTCTCTTTGCGGGAGTCCTACAATGAGCAGTTCTTC | TRBV12-3/TRBV12-4 | many | TRBJ2-1 | TRBD2
CSARDYPGRAANEQFF | TGCAGTGCTAGAGATTACCCGGGGCGTGCTGCCAATGAGCAGTTCTTC | TRBV20-1 | NA | TRBJ2-1 | NA
CASSDLGGGYNEQFF | TGTGCCAGCAGTGACTTGGGAGGGGGCTACAATGAGCAGTTCTTC | TRBV6-2/TRBV6-3 | NA | TRBJ2-1 | NA
CASSDGQAAETQYF | TGTGCCAGCAGTGACGGACAGGCGGCGGAGACCCAGTACTTC | TRBV25-1 | many | TRBJ2-5 | TRBD1
CASSFRFSGANVLTF | TGTGCCAGCAGCTTCAGGTTCTCTGGGGCCAACGTCCTGACTTTC | TRBV7-8 | few | TRBJ2-6 | NA
CAHPGQGLLTSPRTYNEQFF | TGTGCCCACCCGGGACAGGGGCTTTTGACTAGCCCGCGGACCTACAATGAGCAGTTCTTC | TRBV19 | NA | TRBJ2-1 | TRBD1
CATSRPNTNTEAFF | TGTGCCACCAGCAGACCGAACACGAACACTGAAGCTTTCTTT | TRBV15 | few | TRBJ1-1 | NA
CASSYRPSSSYEQYF | TGTGCCAGCAGTTACAGGCCAAGTTCATCCTACGAGCAGTACTTC | TRBV6-5 | NA | TRBJ2-7 | NA
CSARVLTGLYEQYF | TGCAGTGCTAGAGTTCTGACAGGGCTCTACGAGCAGTACTTC | TRBV20-1 | NA | TRBJ2-7 | TRBD1
CSARDSGSTDTQYF | TGCAGTGCTAGGGATAGCGGGAGTACAGATACGCAGTATTTT | TRBV20-1 | NA | TRBJ2-3 | TRBD2
CACNTFKTYEQYF | TGTGCCTGCAACACTTTTAAGACCTACGAGCAGTACTTC | TRBV30 | many | TRBJ2-7 | NA
CAIVLAGGRTDTQYF | TGTGCCATCGTACTAGCGGGAGGGCGAACAGATACGCAGTATTTT | TRBV10-3 | few | TRBJ2-3 | TRBD2
CASSQVSAAGLSYNEQFF | TGTGCCAGCAGCCAAGTTTCGGCCGCGGGTCTCTCCTACAATGAGCAGTTCTTC | TRBV4-2 | few | TRBJ2-1 | NA
CASSLEQGRADTQYF | TGTGCCAGCAGCTTAGAGCAGGGAAGGGCAGATACGCAGTATTTT | TRBV7-8 | NA | TRBJ2-3 | NA
CASSQIPGGAGPEAFF | TGTGCCAGCAGCCAGATCCCAGGGGGCGCGGGACCTGAAGCTTTCTTT | TRBV7-2 | NA | TRBJ1-1 | TRBD1
CAISEGVGQSPQETQYF | TGTGCCATCAGTGAGGGGGTTGGACAGTCCCCCCAAGAGACCCAGTACTTC | TRBV10-3 | many | TRBJ2-5 | NA
CASSLEGTSRNEQFF | TGTGCCAGCAGCTTAGAAGGGACTAGCAGAAATGAGCAGTTCTTC | TRBV7-3 | NA | TRBJ2-1 | TRBD2
CASKGQTNTGELFF | TGCGCCAGCAAGGGACAGACAAACACCGGGGAGCTGTTTTTT | TRBV5-1 | NA | TRBJ2-2 | TRBD1
CSARTGFHYEQYF | TGCAGTGCTAGAACGGGCTTCCACTACGAGCAGTACTTC | TRBV20-1 | NA | TRBJ2-7 | NA
CASSPRAGLAEYEQYF | TGTGCCAGCAGCCCGCGGGCTGGACTAGCGGAATACGAGCAGTACTTC | TRBV28 | NA | TRBJ2-7 | TRBD2
CASSIGQGYEQYF | TGTGCCAGCAGCATTGGACAGGGCTACGAGCAGTACTTC | TRBV7-7 | few | TRBJ2-7 | TRBD1
CASRAQGTDTQYF | TGTGCCAGCAGGGCCCAGGGCACAGATACGCAGTATTTT | TRBV4-2 | NA | TRBJ2-3 | NA
CASRVMAAGAPSYNEQFF | TGTGCCAGCAGAGTCATGGCAGCGGGCGCGCCCTCCTACAATGAGCAGTTCTTC | TRBV6-1 | few | TRBJ2-1 | NA
CSARDRANPQETQYF | TGCAGTGCTAGAGATAGAGCCAACCCCCAAGAGACCCAGTACTTC | TRBV20-1 | many | TRBJ2-5 | NA
CASSRRSGETQYF | TGTGCCAGCAGCCGACGGTCGGGGGAGACCCAGTACTTC | TRBV6-5 | many | TRBJ2-5 | NA
CASTTVGDGLYEQYF | TGTGCCAGCACCACCGTGGGGGACGGGCTGTACGAGCAGTACTTC | TRBV28 | few | TRBJ2-7 | NA
CSVQGTGANVLTF | TGCAGCGTTCAGGGGACTGGGGCCAACGTCCTGACTTTC | TRBV29-1 | NA | TRBJ2-6 | NA
CASSPLDVNTEAFF | TGTGCCAGCAGCCCTTTAGATGTGAACACTGAAGCTTTCTTT | TRBV3-1 | few | TRBJ1-1 | NA
CSVEDPRQGSTGELFF | TGCAGCGTTGAAGATCCCCGACAGGGTAGCACCGGGGAGCTGTTTTTT | TRBV29-1 | NA | TRBJ2-2 | TRBD1
CASSKERVGELFF | TGTGCCAGCAGTAAAGAAAGAGTCGGGGAGCTGTTTTTT | TRBV12-3/TRBV12-4 | few | TRBJ2-2 | NA
CASSYTGEGDTQYF | TGTGCCAGCAGTTACACGGGGGAGGGGGATACGCAGTATTTT | TRBV6-5 | few | TRBJ2-3 | TRBD2